This TCR beta chain was obtained from a study of neoadjuvant anti-PD-1 for oral cavity cancer. In the study overall: Around day 43, patients without progression received a fourth nivolumab dose before surgery.

Trimming pared 5 bases from V and 0 bases from J, leaving 2 bases between. The germline CDR1 and CDR2 sequences are MDHEN and SYDVKM. The CDR3 has 12 residues. Using immunoSEQ multiplex PCR, the repertoire was profiled, and TCRdb retains in-frame clones only, with some absent. The table records approximately 7,100 clones, over 40% of them present only once. This clone was observed a few times. Antigen: not known. Broader study findings: Larger post-treatment preexisting tumor clones tracked with greater tumor shrinkage.

The V call is TRBV28, the J call TRBJ1-3; D gene ambiguous. The material was tumor tissue, obtained before nivolumab (anti-PD-1) treatment. This sequence originates from a person aged 40-85 years with oral cavity squamous cell carcinoma. CDR3 sequence: CASSISGNTIYF. CDR3 nucleotide sequence: TGTGCCAGCAGTATCTCTGGAAACACCATATATTTT.